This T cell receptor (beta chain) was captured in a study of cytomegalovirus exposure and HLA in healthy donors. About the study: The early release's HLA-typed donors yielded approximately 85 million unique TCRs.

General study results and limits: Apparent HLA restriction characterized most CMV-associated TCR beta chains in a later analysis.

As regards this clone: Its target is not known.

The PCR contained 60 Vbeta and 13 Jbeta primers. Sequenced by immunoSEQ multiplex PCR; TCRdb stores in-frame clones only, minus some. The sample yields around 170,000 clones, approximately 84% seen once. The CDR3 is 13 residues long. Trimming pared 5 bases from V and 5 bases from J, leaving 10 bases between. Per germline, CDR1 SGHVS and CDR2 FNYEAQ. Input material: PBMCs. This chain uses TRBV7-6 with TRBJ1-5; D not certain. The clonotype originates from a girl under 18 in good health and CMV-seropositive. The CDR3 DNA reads TGTGCCAGCAGCGGTAGGGAGGATCAGCCCCAGCATTTT. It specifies CASSGREDQPQHF.